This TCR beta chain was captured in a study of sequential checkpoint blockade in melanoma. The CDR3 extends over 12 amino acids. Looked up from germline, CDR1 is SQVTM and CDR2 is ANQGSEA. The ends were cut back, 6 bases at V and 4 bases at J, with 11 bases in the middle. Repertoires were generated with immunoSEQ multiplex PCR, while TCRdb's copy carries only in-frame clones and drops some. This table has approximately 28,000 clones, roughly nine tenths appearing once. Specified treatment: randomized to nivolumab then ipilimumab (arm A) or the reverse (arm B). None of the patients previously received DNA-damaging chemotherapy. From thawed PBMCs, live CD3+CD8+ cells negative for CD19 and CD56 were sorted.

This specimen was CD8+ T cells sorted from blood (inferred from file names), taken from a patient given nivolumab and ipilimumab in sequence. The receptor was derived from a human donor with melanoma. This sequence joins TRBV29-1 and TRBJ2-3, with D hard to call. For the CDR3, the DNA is TGCAGCGTACCGGGTGGCGCAGATACGCAGTATTTT. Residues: CSVPGGADTQYF.